A selection of T cell receptor beta chains follows, all from one sample in a study of blood T cells in healthy people across ages. TCRdb reprocessed the 5' RACE reads with MiXCR, giving one entry per CDR3 protein. The table lists 700,000 or so distinct CDR3 sequences, around 38% of them singletons. Sequencing used blood. The receptors originated from a man aged 80 or over in good health. Each CDR3 is given with its conserved first and last residue. D genes are given only for firm matches. For some rows the clone size is stated as once, few or many, or as a class when expanded; others skip it.

J,D,size,V,CDR3,DNA
TRBJ1-1,NA,NA,TRBV18,CASSPPSPNTEAFF,TGTGCCAGCTCACCACCGAGTCCGAACACTGAAGCTTTCTTT
TRBJ2-7,TRBD2,NA,TRBV28,CAISPSGGRSYEQYF,TGTGCCATCAGTCCTAGCGGGGGACGATCCTACGAGCAGTACTTC
TRBJ2-3,TRBD2,once,TRBV7-9,CASSLLAGDGTDTQYF,TGTGCCAGCAGCTTACTTGCGGGAGATGGCACAGATACGCAGTATTTT
TRBJ2-2,TRBD1,NA,TRBV20-1,CSATPGGGQLFF,TGCAGTGCTACCCCAGGGGGCGGACAGCTGTTTTTT
TRBJ2-1,TRBD1,many,TRBV7-9,CASSFQSGTGFNEQFF,TGTGCCAGCAGTTTTCAGAGTGGGACAGGATTCAATGAGCAGTTCTTC
TRBJ2-7,TRBD1,NA,TRBV12-3/TRBV12-4,CASSDRGYSYEQYF,TGTGCCAGCAGCGACAGGGGGTACTCCTACGAGCAGTACTTC
TRBJ2-7,TRBD2,NA,TRBV20-1,CSASSSSGGPYNEQYF,TGCAGTGCTAGTTCTTCTAGCGGGGGGCCATACAATGAGCAGTACTTC
TRBJ2-7,TRBD1,NA,TRBV6-5,CASSQMGQGRAEQYF,TGTGCGAGCAGTCAAATGGGACAGGGTCGGGCCGAGCAGTACTTC
TRBJ2-7,NA,NA,TRBV18,CASSASHLSYEQYF,TGTGCCAGCTCAGCTTCACACCTCTCCTACGAGCAGTACTTC
TRBJ2-7,NA,NA,TRBV4-3,CASSQGPRPYEQYF,TGCGCCAGCAGCCAAGGTCCCAGGCCCTACGAGCAGTACTTC
TRBJ2-5,NA,once,TRBV2,CASIDGRVLRETQYF,TGTGCCAGCATAGATGGGCGGGTCCTCCGGGAGACCCAGTACTTC
TRBJ2-5,TRBD2,NA,TRBV7-9,CASRVSSGQETQYF,TGTGCCAGCAGGGTATCTAGCGGCCAAGAGACCCAGTACTTC
TRBJ2-3,TRBD2,NA,TRBV4-2,CASSLSGLAGTDTQYF,TGTGCCAGCAGCCTTTCAGGACTAGCGGGAACAGATACGCAGTATTTT
TRBJ2-4,NA,few,TRBV6-1,CATRLGAGMNIQYF,TGTGCCACCCGTCTTGGGGCAGGGATGAACATTCAGTACTTC
TRBJ2-1,NA,many,TRBV5-1,CASSLSGRGSYNEQFF,TGCGCCAGCAGCTTGAGCGGGCGAGGCTCCTACAATGAGCAGTTCTTC
TRBJ2-7,TRBD2,few,TRBV6-6,CASRGGYGNEQYF,TGTGCCAGCAGGGGAGGGTACGGGAACGAGCAGTACTTC
TRBJ1-2,NA,NA,TRBV28,CASSSGLRGRGYTF,TGTGCCAGCAGTTCCGGCTTGAGAGGGCGTGGCTACACCTTC
TRBJ2-7,NA,NA,TRBV28,CASSSTKRVEGSSYEQYF,TGTGCCAGCAGTTCCACCAAAAGGGTGGAGGGGAGCTCCTACGAGCAGTACTTC
TRBJ2-6,NA,NA,TRBV6-2/TRBV6-3,CASMSNRVQSGANVPTF,TGTGCCAGCATGTCCAACAGGGTCCAATCTGGGGCCAACGTCCCGACTTTC
TRBJ2-1,TRBD2,few,TRBV5-1,CASCSGGPHNEQFF,TGCGCCAGCTGTAGCGGGGGGCCTCACAATGAGCAGTTCTTC
TRBJ1-2,NA,NA,TRBV6-5,CASSYRAEGRGYGYTF,TGTGCCAGCAGTTACAGAGCGGAGGGGAGGGGATATGGCTACACCTTC
TRBJ2-5,TRBD2,NA,TRBV5-1,CASSSLGTSGVQETQYF,TGCGCCAGCAGCTCGTTGGGGACTAGCGGGGTCCAAGAGACCCAGTACTTC
TRBJ2-3,TRBD2,few,TRBV20-1,CSAKRGRSDTQYF,TGCAGTGCGAAGCGCGGGAGATCCGATACGCAGTATTTT
TRBJ2-1,NA,few,TRBV12-5,CASGLLFTSSYNEQFF,TGTGCTAGTGGTTTGCTCTTCACGAGCTCCTACAATGAGCAGTTCTTC
TRBJ2-7,NA,many,TRBV7-2,CASSLDGGPYEQYF,TGTGCCAGCAGCTTAGATGGGGGGCCCTACGAGCAGTACTTC
TRBJ2-7,TRBD2,NA,TRBV4-1,CASSQDRGTSGESEQYF,TGCGCCAGCAGCCAAGACCGGGGGACTAGCGGGGAATCCGAGCAGTACTTC
TRBJ2-1,NA,NA,TRBV6-5,CASSYLFASTYNEQFF,TGTGCCAGCAGTTACTTGTTCGCTAGCACCTACAATGAGCAGTTCTTC
TRBJ1-6,NA,NA,TRBV4-1,CASSPLGMRSPLHF,TGCGCCAGCAGTCCCCTCGGGATGCGCTCACCCCTCCACTTT
TRBJ1-1,NA,many,TRBV20-1,CSARDARTVNTEAFF,TGCAGTGCTAGGGACGCCCGGACAGTGAACACTGAAGCTTTCTTT
TRBJ1-6,TRBD1,NA,TRBV5-1,CASSARTGDNSPLHF,TGCGCCAGCAGCGCCCGGACAGGCGATAATTCACCCCTCCACTTT
TRBJ1-4,NA,NA,TRBV4-2,CASSQGAAVTNEKLFF,TGTGCCAGCAGCCAAGGAGCGGCTGTAACTAATGAAAAACTGTTTTTT
TRBJ2-1,TRBD2,NA,TRBV9,CASSDWDYSYNEQFF,TGTGCCAGCAGCGACTGGGACTATTCCTACAATGAGCAGTTCTTC
TRBJ2-2,TRBD2,NA,TRBV20-1,CSAQREGHVVSTGELFF,TGCAGTGCCCAGCGGGAGGGCCACGTCGTGAGCACCGGGGAGCTGTTTTTT
TRBJ2-1,NA,NA,TRBV7-2,CASSPRGLNNEQFF,TGTGCCAGCAGCCCTCGGGGGCTTAACAATGAGCAGTTCTTC
TRBJ2-2,TRBD2,NA,TRBV28,CASSLYGRANTGELFF,TGTGCCAGCAGTTTATACGGGAGGGCCAACACCGGGGAGCTGTTTTTT
TRBJ1-5,NA,few,TRBV4-1,CASSQDFRDGNQPQHF,TGCGCCAGCAGCCAAGATTTTAGGGACGGAAATCAGCCCCAGCATTTT
TRBJ2-1,TRBD2,few,TRBV7-6,CASSFGLAGEEQFF,TGTGCCAGCAGCTTTGGACTAGCGGGAGAAGAGCAGTTCTTC
TRBJ2-7,NA,few,TRBV5-1,CASSPGHGTPYEQYF,TGCGCCAGCAGCCCAGGACACGGGACGCCCTACGAGCAGTACTTC
TRBJ2-1,TRBD2,NA,TRBV7-3,CASSSNSGSLFF,TGTGCCAGCAGCTCCAATAGCGGGAGTCTGTTCTTC
TRBJ2-2,NA,NA,TRBV20-1,CSARVVEGAPTGELFF,TGCAGTGCTAGAGTAGTGGAAGGGGCGCCCACCGGGGAGCTGTTTTTT
TRBJ2-1,TRBD2,NA,TRBV20-1,CSASKRLAGGPSLLNEQFF,TGCAGTGCTAGTAAGCGACTAGCGGGAGGGCCGAGTCTCCTCAATGAGCAGTTCTTC
TRBJ1-2,NA,few,TRBV2,CASSDPQARYGYTF,TGTGCCAGCAGCGACCCACAGGCCCGCTATGGCTACACCTTC
TRBJ2-1,TRBD2,NA,TRBV7-2,CASSARASGGTHNEQFF,TGTGCCAGCAGCGCCCGGGCTAGCGGGGGGACCCACAATGAGCAGTTCTTC
TRBJ2-5,TRBD1,NA,TRBV7-9,CASSLAPAGGQETQYF,TGTGCCAGCAGCTTAGCGCCTGCAGGGGGCCAAGAGACCCAGTACTTC
TRBJ1-2,NA,few,TRBV19,CASSEGLRAYTF,TGTGCCAGTAGTGAGGGACTACGGGCCTACACCTTC
TRBJ2-6,NA,few,TRBV10-3,CAISGDKGSGANVLTF,TGTGCCATCAGCGGGGACAAAGGCTCTGGGGCCAACGTCCTGACTTTC
TRBJ2-3,TRBD2,many,TRBV7-2,CASSLSGNTDTQYF,TGTGCCAGCAGCCTTAGCGGGAACACAGATACGCAGTATTTT
TRBJ2-7,NA,few,TRBV9,CASSDYRESEQYF,TGTGCCAGCAGCGACTACAGGGAAAGCGAGCAGTACTTC
TRBJ1-5,TRBD1,NA,TRBV7-9,CASSRTGGPRNQPQHF,TGTGCCAGCAGCCGGACAGGGGGCCCTAGGAATCAGCCCCAGCATTTT
TRBJ2-3,NA,many,TRBV12-3/TRBV12-4,CASSFQGTDTQYF,TGTGCCAGCAGCTTCCAGGGTACAGATACGCAGTATTTT
TRBJ2-3,NA,few,TRBV27,CASTARASRPDTQYF,TGTGCCAGCACCGCGAGGGCCTCACGGCCGGATACGCAGTATTTT
TRBJ2-5,NA,many,TRBV5-4,CASSLVRTQETQYF,TGTGCCAGCAGCTTGGTACGGACCCAAGAGACCCAGTACTTC